This TCR beta chain was sequenced in a study of cytomegalovirus exposure and HLA in healthy donors. Study conclusions and caveats: Sequence variants that were highly shared formed a cluster that was likely a sequencing artifact. In a later analysis, most CMV-associated TCR beta chains appeared HLA-restricted. Roughly even sequencing depth across donors was the assumption behind the presence/absence analyses.

The PCR used 60 Vbeta and 13 Jbeta primers. Here immunoSEQ multiplex PCR was the method, and the copy in TCRdb shows in-frame clones only, minus some. The sample includes tens of thousands of clones, 87% of them seen just once. This clone has only one observation. The antigen remains undetermined. The junction and the germline gene differ at one end; a read error may be behind it. The CDR3 extends over 15 amino acids. CDR1 GTSNPN and CDR2 SVGIG come from the germline V gene (reference sequence). The sequence derives from a woman in her 40s in good health and CMV-seropositive. V usage is TRBV30 and J usage is TRBJ2-1; 11 bases match TRBD2. Sequenced sample: PBMCs. CDR3 residues: CAWSVPLAGGNEQFF. DNA of the CDR3: TGTGCCTGGAGTGTACCGCTAGCGGGGGGCAATGAGCAATTCTTC. Combining the CDR3 with reference TRBV30 and TRBJ2-1 gives the whole variable domain SQTIHQWPATLVQPVGSPLSLECTVEGTSNPNLYWYRQAAGRGLQLLFYSVGIGQISSEVPQNLSASRPQDRQFILSSKKLLLSDSGFYLCAWSVPLAGGNEQFFGPGTRLTVL.